This paragraph reports one TCR beta chain. Its matching antigen is unknown. No cell sorting was done before RNA was extracted from the tissue. Donors were chemotherapy-naive, newly diagnosed lung cancer surgical patients in China, August–late 2014. CDR1 and CDR2 from the germline V gene are LGHNA and YSLEER. J gave up 5 bases and V 0 bases, and 7 bases lay outside the gene matches. This CDR3 region has 17 residues. The data derive from a study of tumor and adjacent non-tumor tissue in lung cancer. Whole-study results and caveats: In normal lung, the top 100 clones were significantly more dominant than in tumor. Higher tumor TCR diversity was associated with shorter survival. Significantly higher TCR diversity was found in tumor than normal lung.

The library came from three nested PCR rounds adapted from ARM-PCR protocols. One entry per CDR3 protein, called by TCRdb with MiXCR from the multiplex PCR reads. The repertoire has fewer than 120,000 distinct CDR3 sequences, over 75% of them found once; the top ten carry 20% to 25%. The J gene is TRBJ2-1, the V gene TRBV4-3; 10 bases fit TRBD2. This sequence originates from a man between 65 and 80 years old with non-small cell lung cancer. Material: lung tumor tissue. As DNA, the CDR3 is TGCGCCAGCAGCCAAGACCTAGCGGGAGTTGAACACAATGAGCAGTTCTTC. This encodes CASSQDLAGVEHNEQFF.